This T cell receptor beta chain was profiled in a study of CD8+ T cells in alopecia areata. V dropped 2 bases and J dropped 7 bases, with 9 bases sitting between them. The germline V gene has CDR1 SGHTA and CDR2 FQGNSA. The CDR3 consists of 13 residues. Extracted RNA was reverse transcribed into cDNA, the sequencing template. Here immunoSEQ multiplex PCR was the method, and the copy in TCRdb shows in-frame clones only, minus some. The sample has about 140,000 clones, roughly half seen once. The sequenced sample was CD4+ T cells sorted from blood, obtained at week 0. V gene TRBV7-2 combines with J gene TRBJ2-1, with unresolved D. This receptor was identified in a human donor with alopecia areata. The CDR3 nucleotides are TGTGCCAGCAGCTTATCGGGTCCGAATGAGCAGTTCTTC. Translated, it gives CASSLSGPNEQFF. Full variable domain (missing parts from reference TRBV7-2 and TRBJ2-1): GAGVSQSPSNKVTEKGKDVELRCDPISGHTALYWYRQSLGQGLEFLIYFQGNSAPDKSGLPSDRFSAERTGGSVSTLTIQRTQQEDSAVYLCASSLSGPNEQFFGPGTRLTVL.